This TCR beta chain was identified in a study of blood T cell repertoires in COVID-19. The CDR3 totals 20 residues. Method: immunoSEQ multiplex PCR; TCRdb's copy keeps in-frame clones and lacks some. The profile shows 75,000 to 95,000 clones, around 87% of them singletons. The sample was peripheral blood. The chain combines TRBV21-1 with TRBJ1-5; the listed D gene, TRBD1, was not tested against the DNA. TRBV21-1 is recorded as a pseudogene. The clonotype originates from a human donor in a cohort sampled during active COVID-19. Here the CDR3 DNA reads TGTGCCAGCAGCAAAACCGACTCTGGGACAGGGGGCGTAGGCGGTCAGCCCCAGCATTTT. It yields the protein CASSKTDSGTGGVGGQPQHF.